These 30 T cell receptor beta chains came from one sample sequenced in a study of cytomegalovirus exposure and HLA in healthy donors. PCR amplification relied on 60 Vbeta primers (plus 13 Jbeta primers). Method: immunoSEQ multiplex PCR; TCRdb's copy keeps in-frame clones and lacks some. Of about 120,000 clones listed, around 63% are singletons. Sequencing input: PBMCs. The receptors originated from a man in his forties in good health and CMV-seropositive.

The chain combines TRBV7-2 with TRBJ1-1; the D gene is possibly TRBD1 (5 bases). Looked up from germline, CDR1 is SGHTA and CDR2 is FQGNSA. This CDR3 has 13 residues. Deletions cut 5 bases from V and 2 bases from J, with 9 bases between. This CDR3 is CASSPQGNTEAFF. The CDR3 coding sequence is TGTGCCAGCAGCCCTCAGGGAAACACTGAAGCTTTCTTT.

The chain uses TRBV5-6 and TRBJ1-1, with 8 bases fitting TRBD1. Germline CDR1 and CDR2: SGHDT and YYEEEE. The CDR3 has 16 amino acids. Trimming at V came to 4 bases and at J to 4 bases, leaving 12 bases not matched to a gene. The CDR3 region is CASSDLDRADGTEAFF. CDR3 DNA: TGTGCCAGCAGCGACCTGGACAGGGCGGATGGCACTGAAGCTTTCTTT.

CDR3 region: CASGPGTGLNEKLFF. The DNA of the CDR3 is TGTGCTAGTGGACCGGGGACAGGTCTAAATGAAAAACTGTTTTTT. The gene calls are TRBV12-5 and TRBJ1-4; 8 bases map to TRBD1. The V and J ends lost 6 bases and 5 bases, in that order; junction bases with no gene match: 8. This CDR3 is built from 15 residues. Germline assignment: CDR1 LGHNT and CDR2 FRNRAP. The full variable domain, rest sourced from reference TRBV12-5 and TRBJ1-4, is DARVTQTPRHKVTEMGQEVTMRCQPILGHNTVFWYRQTMMQGLELLAYFRNRAPLDDSGMPKDRFSAEMPDATLATLKIQPSEPRDSAVYFCASGPGTGLNEKLFFGSGTQLSVL.

This clone has a handful of counts. The chain recombines TRBV7-3 with TRBJ2-7; D unclear. The CDR3 has 12 amino acids. The V gene's germline CDR1 is SGHTA and CDR2 FQGTGA. Trimming stripped 7 bases from V and 0 bases from J, with 7 bases between. The DNA of the CDR3 is TGTGCCAGCACCCGTTCCTCCTACGAGCAGTACTTC. Translation: CASTRSSYEQYF.

The chain uses TRBV7-9 and TRBJ2-2; weak D call: TRBD2 (5 bases). V lost 5 bases to trimming and J lost 4 bases, with 14 bases between them. CDR3 length: 15 residues. CDR1 is SEHNR and CDR2 is FQNEAQ in the germline V gene (reference sequence). The CDR3 bases are TGTGCCAGCAGCCCGAGACGGGAATTCACCGGGGAGCTGTTTTTT. Residues: CASSPRREFTGELFF.

The chain combines TRBV9 with TRBJ2-7; 7 nucleotides align to TRBD1. Germline V gene lookup returns CDR1 SGDLS and CDR2 YYNGEE. Germline trimming cut 0 bases from V and 3 bases from J; bases unmatched to any gene: 3. The CDR3 runs to 14 residues. The CDR3 coding sequence is TGTGCCAGCAGCGTAGTGGCAGGGGGCTACGAGCAGTACTTC. Translation gives CASSVVAGGYEQYF.

This chain connects TRBV7-9 to TRBJ2-7; no reliable D call. V lost 4 bases to trimming and J lost 3 bases, with 4 bases between them. Germline V gene sequence: CDR1 SEHNR, CDR2 FQNEAQ (reference sequence). This CDR3 contains 11 residues. DNA of the CDR3: TGTGCCAGCAGCTACTACTACGAGCAGTACTTC. As protein: CASSYYYEQYF.

V gene TRBV5-1 combines with J gene TRBJ1-5; unclear D gene. The CDR3 sequence is 13 residues long. Germline V gives CDR1 SGHRS, CDR2 YFSETQ. Between the trimmed V and J ends, which lost 0 bases and 5 bases, there was a span of 6 bases. The DNA for the CDR3 is TGCGCCAGCAGCTTGGACCGGTATCAGCCCCAGCATTTT. This encodes CASSLDRYQPQHF.

The chain combines TRBV5-1 with TRBJ2-7, with TRBD1 identical over 8 bases. CDR1 SGHRS and CDR2 YFSETQ come from the germline V gene. Germline trimming cut 9 bases from V and 2 bases from J; bases unmatched to any gene: 10. The CDR3 covers 14 residues. CDR3 DNA: TGCGCCACTTACCCAGGGGGCTCCGCCTACGAGCAGTACTTC. Translating it yields CATYPGGSAYEQYF.

This sequence joins TRBV6-5 and TRBJ2-7; 10 positions agree with TRBD2. The V gene's germline CDR1 is MNHEY and CDR2 SVGAGI. The CDR3 consists of 14 residues. V was pared by 6 bases and J by 3 bases, with 5 bases of the junction left unmatched. The CDR3 protein is CASRLAGGSYEQYF. The DNA for the CDR3 is TGTGCCAGCAGGTTAGCGGGAGGAAGCTACGAGCAGTACTTC.

The V and J genes are TRBV2 and TRBJ1-1; D remains ambiguous. Germline-derived CDR1 and CDR2 are SNHLY and FYNNEI. Trimming took off 3 bases at V and 3 bases at J, with 11 bases between the two ends. The CDR3 covers 14 residues. The CDR3: CASSDVGWDTEAFF. The CDR3 region has the DNA TGTGCCAGCAGTGATGTCGGGTGGGACACTGAAGCTTTCTTT.

This clone was detected only a few times. This CDR3 is also generated by other DNA sequences in the sample. The CDR3 reads CASSIVAGGYEQYF. DNA for the CDR3: TGTGCCAGTAGTATTGTAGCGGGGGGCTACGAGCAGTACTTC. This chain connects TRBV19 to TRBJ2-7; 10 bases line up with TRBD2. Germline CDR1 and CDR2: LNHDA and SQIVND (reference sequence). The CDR3 is made up of 14 amino acids. V was pared by 3 bases and J by 3 bases, with 2 bases of the junction left unmatched.

At least ten counts were recorded for this clone. The chain carries TRBV4-3 and TRBJ2-2; a possible D gene is TRBD2 (5 bases). Per the germline V gene, CDR1 is LGHNA and CDR2 is YSLEER. Trimming removed 0 bases from V and 8 bases from J, with 16 bases in between. This CDR3 is built from 16 residues. The CDR3: CASSQDRGSDWGELFF. CDR3 nucleotide sequence: TGCGCCAGCAGCCAAGATCGTGGGAGCGACTGGGGGGAGCTGTTTTTT.

The chain recombines TRBV15 with TRBJ2-5; D is perhaps TRBD2 (6 bases). The closer fit of TRBJ2-7 to the DNA end suggests the J call may be wrong. The CDR3 has 14 residues. Germline V gives CDR1 LNHNV, CDR2 YYDKDF (reference sequence). Written as DNA, the CDR3 is TGTGCCACCAGCAGGATGGGACTTTCGAACGAGCAGTACTTC. This translates into CATSRMGLSNEQYF.

The V gene is TRBV29-1, the J gene TRBJ2-1; D remains unclear. V was shortened by 6 bases and J by 2 bases, with 5 bases between the two germline ends. The CDR3 totals 11 residues. Germline V CDR1 and CDR2: SQVTM, ANQGSEA. Written as DNA, the CDR3 is TGCAGCGTCGAGACCTACAATGAGCAGTTCTTC. It yields the protein CSVETYNEQFF.

The chain links TRBV5-1 to TRBJ1-4, with D perhaps matching TRBD1 (5 bases). CDR1 is SGHRS and CDR2 is YFSETQ in the germline V gene. Trimming cost V 6 bases and J 3 bases, with 12 bases left between them. The CDR3 runs to 14 residues. This CDR3 reads CASTPGGANEKLFF. CDR3 nucleotides: TGCGCCAGCACCCCCGGAGGGGCTAATGAAAAACTGTTTTTT.

The rearrangement links TRBV27 to TRBJ2-1, with TRBD2 matching over 10 bases. The V segment lost 3 bases and the J segment 3 bases; nucleotides outside the gene matches: 14. Germline V gives CDR1 MNHEY, CDR2 SMNVEV (reference sequence). CDR3 size: 19 residues. The CDR3 reads CASSFLRLAGVNFYNEQFF. The CDR3 region has the DNA TGTGCCAGCAGTTTCCTAAGACTAGCGGGTGTAAACTTCTACAATGAGCAGTTCTTC.

This clone was seen only a few times. V is TRBV6-1 and J is TRBJ2-7, with 9 nucleotides matching TRBD2. V gave up 6 bases and J gave up 4 bases; unmatched junction bases: 4. The CDR3 has 13 residues. CDR1 is MNHNS and CDR2 is SASEGT in the germline V gene. The CDR3 is CASRGTSSYEQYF. CDR3 bases: TGTGCCAGCAGAGGGACTAGCTCTTACGAGCAGTACTTC.

This clone is a singleton in its sample. The chain links TRBV2 to TRBJ2-3; TRBD1 might be the D (7 bases). The CDR3 consists of 16 residues. The germline gives CDR1 SNHLY, CDR2 FYNNEI. V dropped 8 bases and J dropped 5 bases, with 23 bases sitting between them. CDR3 loop: CASRLRRQGAGDTQYF. CDR3 nucleotide sequence: TGTGCCAGCCGTCTGAGACGACAGGGAGCGGGAGATACGCAGTATTTT. Full variable domain (missing parts from reference TRBV2 and TRBJ2-3): EPEVTQTPSHQVTQMGQEVILRCVPISNHLYFYWYRQILGQKVEFLVSFYNNEISEKSEIFDDQFSVERPDGSNFTLKIRSTKLEDSAMYFCASRLRRQGAGDTQYFGPGTRLTVL.

This clone was seen a single time. This chain connects TRBV28 to TRBJ1-2; no reliable D call. Germline CDR1 reads MDHEN; CDR2 reads SYDVKM. V lost 4 bases and J 2 bases, leaving 11 bases between the germline ends. This CDR3 region has 14 residues. CDR3 amino acids: CASSSIDGNYGYTF. CDR3 nucleotides: TGTGCCAGCAGTTCCATTGACGGGAACTATGGCTACACCTTC.

This chain connects TRBV7-2 to TRBJ2-1; 7 bases are shared with TRBD1. The V gene's germline CDR1 is SGHTA and CDR2 FQGNSA. Germline trimming cut 6 bases from V and 7 bases from J; bases unmatched to any gene: 3. This CDR3 has 12 amino acids. CDR3 in DNA: TGTGCCAGCAGGAACAGGGGAAATGAGCAGTTCTTC. Its translation: CASRNRGNEQFF.

This clone was picked up a small number of times. The chain carries TRBV2 and TRBJ2-2; the D is unclear. Per the germline V gene, CDR1 is SNHLY and CDR2 is FYNNEI. Trimming removed 3 bases at V and 6 bases at J, with 8 bases between. The CDR3 sequence is 13 residues long. The DNA for the CDR3 is TGTGCCAGCAGTGAGCGGCGGCCCGGGGAGCTGTTTTTT. Encoded protein: CASSERRPGELFF.

The chain couples TRBV19 to TRBJ1-5; tentatively, D is TRBD1 (6 bases). The CDR3 is 16 residues long. Trimming shortened V by 0 bases and J by 5 bases, and 14 bases separated the two germline ends. CDR1 is LNHDA and CDR2 is SQIVND in the germline V gene (reference sequence). As DNA, the CDR3 is TGTGCCAGTAGTATAGAAGCCGGGACACAATATCAGCCCCAGCATTTT. It codes for CASSIEAGTQYQPQHF.

V and J are TRBV9 and TRBJ2-2; unclear D gene. Germline values: CDR1 SGDLS, CDR2 YYNGEE. This CDR3 is built from 12 residues. Trimming stripped 2 bases from V and 4 bases from J, with 3 bases between. This CDR3 is CASSVITGELFF. The CDR3 nucleotides are TGTGCCAGCAGCGTCATCACCGGGGAGCTGTTTTTT.

The rearrangement uses TRBV2 and TRBJ1-2; 8 bases map to TRBD1. Per germline, CDR1 SNHLY and CDR2 FYNNEI. The CDR3 contains 14 residues. V shed 6 bases and J 2 bases; nucleotides not matched to a gene: 5. The CDR3 coding sequence is TGTGCCAGCAGCGGGACAGGAGAGAACTATGGCTACACCTTC. Translating gives CASSGTGENYGYTF.

This clone was recorded at least ten times. The rearrangement joins TRBV4-1 to TRBJ2-5, with 8 bases fitting TRBD1. The CDR3 loop spans 14 amino acids. CDR1 is MGHRA, CDR2 YSYEKL, per germline. J was trimmed by 4 bases and V by 8 bases; bases with no gene match: 9. CDR3: CASGRQGMRETQYF. In nucleotides, the CDR3 is TGCGCCAGCGGGCGACAGGGGATGAGAGAGACCCAGTACTTC.

V and J are TRBV5-1 and TRBJ2-3; 10 bases match TRBD2. Trimming at V came to 0 bases and at J to 4 bases, leaving 2 bases not matched to a gene. The V gene's germline CDR1 is SGHRS and CDR2 YFSETQ. The CDR3 totals 15 residues. The CDR3 spells CASSLVAGGADTQYF. In nucleotides, the CDR3 is TGCGCCAGCAGCTTGGTAGCGGGAGGCGCAGATACGCAGTATTTT.

This clone came up a few times. The chain combines TRBV10-2 with TRBJ2-6, with 8 nucleotides matching TRBD2. CDR3 size: 17 residues. Germline V CDR1 and CDR2: WSHSY, SAAADI. V gave up 4 bases and J gave up 0 bases; unmatched junction bases: 5. The CDR3, as DNA: TGCGCCAGCAGTGTGGACGGGGGGGCCTCTGGGGCCAACGTCCTGACTTTC. Amino acid sequence: CASSVDGGASGANVLTF.

The sample holds a few counts of this clone. DNA of the CDR3: TGTGCCAGCAGCTTAGTTCGGGGACATTTGTATGGCTACACCTTC. Translation: CASSLVRGHLYGYTF. V is TRBV11-2 and J is TRBJ1-2; possible D gene TRBD1, 6 bases. From germline, CDR1 is SGHAT and CDR2 FQNNGV. The CDR3 has 15 residues. Trimming shortened V by 1 base and J by 5 bases, and 14 bases separated the two germline ends.

Only one count was recorded for this clone. The rearrangement joins TRBV19 to TRBJ1-3; 7 positions match TRBD1. Germline assignment: CDR1 LNHDA and CDR2 SQIVND (reference sequence). V shed 6 bases, J shed 8 bases, and the junction held 7 bases outside the gene matches. CDR3 length: 13 amino acids. The CDR3 DNA follows: TGTGCCAGTAGCCCGACAGGGACTTACACCATATATTTT. It specifies CASSPTGTYTIYF.